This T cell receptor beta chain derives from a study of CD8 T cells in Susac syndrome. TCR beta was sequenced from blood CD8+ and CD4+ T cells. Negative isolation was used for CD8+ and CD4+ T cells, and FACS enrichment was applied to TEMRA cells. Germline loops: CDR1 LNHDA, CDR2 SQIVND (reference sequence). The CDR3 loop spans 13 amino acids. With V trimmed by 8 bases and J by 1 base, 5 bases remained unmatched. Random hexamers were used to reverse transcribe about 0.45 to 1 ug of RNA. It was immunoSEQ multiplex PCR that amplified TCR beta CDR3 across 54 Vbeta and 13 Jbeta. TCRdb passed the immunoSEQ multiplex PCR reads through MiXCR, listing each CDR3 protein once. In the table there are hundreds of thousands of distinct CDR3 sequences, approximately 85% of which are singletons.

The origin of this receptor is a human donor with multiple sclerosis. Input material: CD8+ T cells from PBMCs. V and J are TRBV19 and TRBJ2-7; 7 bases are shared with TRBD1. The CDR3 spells CASRPDRSYEQYF. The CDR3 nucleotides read TGTGCCAGTCGACCGGACAGGTCCTACGAGCAGTACTTC.